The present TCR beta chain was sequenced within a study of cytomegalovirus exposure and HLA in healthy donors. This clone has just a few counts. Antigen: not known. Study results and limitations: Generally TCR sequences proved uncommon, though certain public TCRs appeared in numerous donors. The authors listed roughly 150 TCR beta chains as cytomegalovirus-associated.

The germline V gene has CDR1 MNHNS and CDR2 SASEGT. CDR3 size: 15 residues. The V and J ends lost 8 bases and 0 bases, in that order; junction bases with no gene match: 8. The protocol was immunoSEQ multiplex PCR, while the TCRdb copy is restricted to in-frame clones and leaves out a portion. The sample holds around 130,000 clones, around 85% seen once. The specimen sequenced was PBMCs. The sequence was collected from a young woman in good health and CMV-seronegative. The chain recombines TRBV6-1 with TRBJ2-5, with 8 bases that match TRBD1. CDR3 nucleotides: TGTGCCAGCGTACAGGGGGGTTTGTACCAAGAGACCCAGTACTTC. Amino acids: CASVQGGLYQETQYF.